Shown below are 21 T cell receptor beta chains from a single sample sequenced in a study of control samples from healthy donors and cancer patients. Only in-frame clones appear in the TCRdb table, and some are missing; sequencing was by immunoSEQ multiplex PCR. The sample includes about 110,000 clones, roughly 90% of them seen just once. The sequencing sample was made of PBMCs. Receptors were obtained from a woman aged 55 to 70 with lung cancer.

V usage is TRBV3-1 (or the pseudogene TRBV3-2) and J usage is TRBJ2-1, with D perhaps TRBD2 (5 bases). CDR3 length: 14 residues. Germline CDR1 and CDR2: LGHDT and YNNKEL (reference sequence). Trimming cost V 5 bases and J 0 bases, with 8 bases left between them. The CDR3 reads CASSYGSSYNEQFF. Here the CDR3 DNA reads TGTGCCAGCAGCTATGGGAGCTCCTACAATGAGCAGTTCTTC.

The gene calls are TRBV6-6 and TRBJ2-1; D unclear. Germline V gives CDR1 MNHNY, CDR2 SVGAGI (reference sequence). The CDR3 sequence is 12 residues long. Between the trimmed V and J ends, which lost 6 bases and 0 bases, there was a span of 3 bases. The CDR3 DNA is TGTGCCAGCAGCCCCTCCTACAATGAGCAGTTCTTC. This sequence encodes CASSPSYNEQFF.

A word on this clone: Additional DNA sequences in this sample encode the identical CDR3. J is TRBJ2-2 and V is TRBV5-1; TRBD1 agrees at 7 bases. The germline gives CDR1 SGHRS, CDR2 YFSETQ. Germline trimming cut 2 bases from V and 0 bases from J; bases unmatched to any gene: 4. The CDR3 is 16 amino acids. CDR3 residues: CASSFEGQANTGELFF. CDR3 bases: TGCGCCAGCAGCTTTGAAGGACAGGCGAACACCGGGGAGCTGTTTTTT.

The rearrangement links TRBV12-3 or TRBV12-4 to TRBJ1-5; D ambiguous. V gave up 5 bases and J gave up 3 bases, with 8 bases separating them. The CDR3 loop spans 13 amino acids. CDR3 protein: CASSRTANQPQHF. Here the CDR3 DNA reads TGTGCCAGCAGTCGGACGGCCAATCAGCCCCAGCATTTT.

J is TRBJ2-4 and V is TRBV11-2; D call uncertain. Germline V gene data show CDR1 as SGHAT and CDR2 as FQNNGV. Trimming removed 4 bases at V and 10 bases at J, with 17 bases between. The CDR3 runs to 14 residues. The CDR3 DNA reads TGTGCCAGCAGCTCCGCCGGGCTGGGTAGGATTCAGTACTTC. This encodes CASSSAGLGRIQYF. Combining the CDR3 with reference TRBV11-2 and TRBJ2-4 gives the whole variable domain EAGVAQSPRYKIIEKRQSVAFWCNPISGHATLYWYQQILGQGPKLLIQFQNNGVVDDSQLPKDRFSAERLKGVDSTLKIQPAKLEDSAVYLCASSSAGLGRIQYFGAGTRLSVL.

V usage is TRBV19 and J usage is TRBJ1-2; no clear D gene. Per the germline V gene, CDR1 is LNHDA and CDR2 is SQIVND (reference sequence). V was trimmed by 6 bases and J by 7 bases, leaving 21 bases between them. This CDR3 is 15 amino acids long. The CDR3 coding sequence is TGTGCCAGTAGCGCGGGGTACTCACCACCGAGTGGCTACACCTTC. It translates to CASSAGYSPPSGYTF.

In the case of this clone: One end of the junction is discordant with germline, which a read error may explain. The chain links TRBV2 to TRBJ1-6; 8 positions match TRBD1. This CDR3 contains 15 residues. Germline V lookup: CDR1 SNHLY, CDR2 FYNNEI. CDR3 region: CASREADRANSPLHF. The CDR3 DNA reads as TGTGCCAGCAGAGAAGCGGACAGGGCTAATTCACCCCTCCACTTT.

The chain employs TRBV7-2 and TRBJ2-3; 10 nucleotides agree with TRBD2. The CDR3 length is 14 residues. The germline gives CDR1 SGHTA, CDR2 FQGNSA. V shed 3 bases, J shed 6 bases, and the junction held 3 bases outside the gene matches. This CDR3 reads CASSFSGGPDTQYF. The CDR3 coding sequence is TGTGCCAGCAGCTTTAGCGGGGGGCCGGATACGCAGTATTTT.

The table lists this clone with a count of one. The chain joins TRBV7-9 to TRBJ1-1; TRBD1 agrees at 8 bases. CDR1 and CDR2 (germline): SEHNR, FQNEAQ (reference sequence). The CDR3 runs 15 residues. Trimming took 2 bases from V and 0 from J; bases not matched to a gene: 2. The CDR3, as DNA: TGTGCCAGCAGCTTAACAGGGGGGATGAACACTGAAGCTTTCTTT. This sequence encodes CASSLTGGMNTEAFF.

The chain combines TRBV19 with TRBJ1-2; possibly TRBD1 for D (6 bases). The CDR3 totals 15 residues. Germline loops: CDR1 LNHDA, CDR2 SQIVND (reference sequence). V shed 6 bases and J shed 4 bases, with 18 bases lying between them. Here the CDR3 DNA reads TGTGCCAGTAGGTTTGAGGCAGGGGCCGGCTATGGCTACACCTTC. Its translation: CASRFEAGAGYGYTF.

V usage is TRBV4-1 and J usage is TRBJ1-2; tentative D call: TRBD1 (5 bases). Germline lookup yields CDR1 MGHRA and CDR2 YSYEKL. Trimming took 0 bases from V and 0 from J, leaving 11 bases between them. The CDR3 sequence is 16 residues long. The CDR3 DNA follows: TGCGCCAGCAGCCAAGAAACAGGCTACGCTAACTATGGCTACACCTTC. Protein sequence: CASSQETGYANYGYTF.

The chain is built from TRBV2 and TRBJ1-2; no clear D. Germline loops: CDR1 SNHLY, CDR2 FYNNEI. Trimming removed 3 bases from V and 2 bases from J, with 16 bases in between. The CDR3 covers 16 residues. CDR3 in amino acids: CASSDPRNADNYGYTF. The CDR3 region has the DNA TGTGCCAGCAGTGATCCCCGGAACGCCGACAACTATGGCTACACCTTC.

The chain carries TRBV9 and TRBJ2-6; TRBD2 matches 10 bases. The length of the CDR3 is 19 residues. V lost 4 bases, J lost 0 bases, and 10 bases stayed unmatched. Germline-derived CDR1 and CDR2 are SGDLS and YYNGEE. CDR3 residues: CASSPLGLAEYSGANVLTF. The CDR3 region has the DNA TGTGCCAGCAGCCCCCTCGGACTAGCGGAATACTCTGGGGCCAACGTCCTGACTTTC. Drawing the rest from reference TRBV9 and TRBJ2-6, the complete variable domain is DSGVTQTPKHLITATGQRVTLRCSPRSGDLSVYWYQQSLDQGLQFLIQYYNGEERAKGNILERFSAQQFPDLHSELNLSSLELGDSALYFCASSPLGLAEYSGANVLTFGAGSRLTVL.

The chain recombines TRBV5-6 with TRBJ1-1; D might be TRBD1 (6 bases). V shed 2 bases and J shed 1 base, with 9 bases lying between them. The CDR3 length is 14 residues. Germline CDR1 reads SGHDT; CDR2 reads YYEEEE. The CDR3 DNA follows: TGTGCCAGCAGCTTCCAGGACAGGAACACTGAAGCTTTCTTT. Translated, it gives CASSFQDRNTEAFF.

This clone was observed a single time. This sequence joins TRBV5-1 and TRBJ2-1, with TRBD1 identical over 10 bases. This CDR3 has 14 residues. The junction had 7 bases not matched to a gene; V was cut back by 4 bases and J by 9 bases. Per the germline V gene, CDR1 is SGHRS and CDR2 is YFSETQ. The CDR3 here is CASSPTGDRGEQFF. As DNA, the CDR3 is TGCGCCAGCAGCCCAACCGGGGACAGGGGTGAGCAGTTCTTC.

V and J are TRBV6-6 and TRBJ2-7; 13 bases map to TRBD2. The CDR3 extends over 16 amino acids. V dropped 4 bases and J dropped 4; count of bases not matched to a gene: 7. CDR1 MNHNY and CDR2 SVGAGI come from the germline V gene (reference sequence). CDR3 loop: CASSWGTSGMGYEQYF. The CDR3 region has the DNA TGTGCCAGCAGTTGGGGGACTAGCGGGATGGGTTACGAGCAGTACTTC.

J is TRBJ1-2 and V is TRBV15, with D uncertain. The germline CDR1 and CDR2 sequences are LNHNV and YYDKDF (reference sequence). This CDR3 comprises 14 residues. Trimming took 0 bases from V and 4 from J, leaving 9 bases between them. The CDR3 bases are TGTGCCACCAGCAGAGATACTGGTCCCTATGGCTACACCTTC. Its protein product is CATSRDTGPYGYTF.

This clone was picked up one time. J is TRBJ2-3 and V is TRBV6-6; D is perhaps TRBD1 (6 bases). Trimming cost V 4 bases and J 4 bases, with 15 bases left between them. The CDR3 runs 15 residues. Germline V gives CDR1 MNHNY, CDR2 SVGAGI (reference sequence). The CDR3 region is CASSSGTIRPDTQYF. The CDR3 DNA reads TGTGCCAGCAGTTCCGGGACAATCCGTCCAGATACGCAGTATTTT.

This clone has a handful of counts. The CDR3 DNA follows: TGTGCCAGCAGCGTCGGGACTAGCGATTACGAGCAGTACTTC. Translating gives CASSVGTSDYEQYF. V gene TRBV9 combines with J gene TRBJ2-7; the match to TRBD2 covers 10 bases. Losses at the gene ends were 2 bases for V and 4 bases for J; bases not matched to a gene: 3. Germline CDR1 SGDLS, CDR2 YYNGEE. This CDR3 has 14 residues. Complete variable domain (other parts from reference TRBV9 and TRBJ2-7): DSGVTQTPKHLITATGQRVTLRCSPRSGDLSVYWYQQSLDQGLQFLIQYYNGEERAKGNILERFSAQQFPDLHSELNLSSLELGDSALYFCASSVGTSDYEQYFGPGTRLTVT.

The V and J genes are TRBV5-8 and TRBJ1-6; D remains ambiguous. CDR1 and CDR2 from the germline V gene are SGHTS and YDEGEE. Trimming left V 4 bases short and J 5 bases short, with 7 bases between. The CDR3 has 13 amino acids. The CDR3 sequence is CASSGPNNSPLHF. CDR3 DNA sequence: TGTGCCAGCAGCGGACCGAATAATTCACCCCTCCACTTT.

This sequence joins TRBV6-1 and TRBJ1-2, with 8 bases matching TRBD1. With 3 bases clipped from V and 2 bases from J, the junction kept 8 bases outside the gene matches. CDR3 size: 16 residues. In germline, CDR1 is MNHNS, CDR2 SASEGT. CDR3 sequence (DNA): TGTGCCAGCAGTGACTTAGACCGGGACAGGAACTATGGCTACACCTTC. Translated: CASSDLDRDRNYGYTF.